This T cell receptor beta chain came from a study of T-cell reconstitution after alpha-beta-depleted transplantation in children. This clonotype has just a few counts. The authors prepared the TCRbeta library with unique molecular identifiers. TCRdb called the PCR reads again in MiXCR, with one record for every CDR3 protein. Here the sample spans roughly 590,000 distinct CDR3 sequences, roughly 15% being singletons. The receptor was isolated from a human donor who donated a stem cell graft to a child with acute myeloid leukemia. The material sequenced was PBMCs from the stem cell graft donor, taken from the stem cell graft.

The CDR3 here is CAWSVIYEQYF. The CDR3 DNA sequence: TGTGCCTGGAGTGTAATCTACGAGCAGTACTTC. The gene calls are TRBV30 and TRBJ2-7; D is unresolved. Per germline, CDR1 GTSNPN and CDR2 SVGIG (reference sequence). The V end lost 0 bases, the J end lost 3 bases, and 3 bases lay between the germline ends. This CDR3 comprises 11 residues.